This T cell receptor beta chain originates from a study of response to subunit inactivated influenza vaccine. This clonotype was seen more than once but under ten times. The target antigen is unknown. V was shortened by 7 bases and J by 1 base, with 19 bases between the two germline ends. CDR1 and CDR2 from the germline V gene are SEHNR and FQNEAQ (reference sequence). This CDR3 is built from 17 residues. Study-level results: The authors suggested that every seasonal influenza vaccination recruits few new T cells.

Using its own MiXCR run on the RT-PCR reads, TCRdb lists one record per CDR3 protein. The sample holds about 500,000 distinct CDR3 sequences, 6% to 9% seen once. This chain links TRBV7-9 with TRBJ2-2; D is perhaps TRBD1 or TRBD2 (5 bases each). The sample consisted of PBMCs from blood, taken approximately 25 months after vaccination. The sequence was collected from a man aged 50-75 years who received an inactivated influenza vaccine. CDR3 DNA sequence: TGTGCCAGCACCACCCCCCGGGGCGTGGTGAACACCGGGGAGCTGTTTTTT. It encodes CASTTPRGVVNTGELFF.